The 5 T cell receptor beta chains below come from one sample, sequenced in a study of cytomegalovirus exposure and HLA in healthy donors. The protocol was immunoSEQ multiplex PCR, while the TCRdb copy is restricted to in-frame clones and leaves out a portion. The sample has roughly 200,000 clones; approximately 83% are singletons. The sequencing input was PBMCs. All receptors derive from a young woman in good health and CMV-seropositive.

This chain connects TRBV2 to TRBJ1-2; D might be TRBD1 (6 bases). Germline V gene sequence: CDR1 SNHLY, CDR2 FYNNEI. V was cut by 4 bases and J by 8 bases, with 8 bases left in between. This CDR3 has 11 residues. The DNA of the CDR3 is TGTGCCAGCAGTGCAGGGGCCGGCTACACCTTC. Residues: CASSAGAGYTF.

The chain carries TRBV5-1 and TRBJ1-5; maybe TRBD1 (6 bases). V lost 2 bases to trimming and J lost 7 bases, with 19 bases between them. CDR3 length equals 16 residues. Looked up from germline, CDR1 is SGHRS and CDR2 is YFSETQ. The chain's CDR3 is CASSLGHAGVGQPQHF. The CDR3 DNA follows: TGCGCCAGCAGCTTAGGACATGCAGGGGTGGGGCAGCCCCAGCATTTT. The whole variable domain, remainder taken from reference TRBV5-1 and TRBJ1-5, is KAGVTQTPRYLIKTRGQQVTLSCSPISGHRSVSWYQQTPGQGLQFLFEYFSETQRNKGNFPGRFSGRQFSNSRSEMNVSTLELGDSALYLCASSLGHAGVGQPQHFGDGTRLSIL.

The rearrangement links TRBV10-3 to TRBJ1-6; D is uncertain. The CDR3 spans 15 residues. CDR1 ENHRY and CDR2 SYGVKD come from the germline V gene. V lost 4 bases, J lost 0 bases, and 7 bases lay in between. The CDR3 loop reads CAISAGSSYNSPLHF. CDR3 DNA sequence: TGTGCCATCAGTGCGGGAAGCTCCTATAATTCACCCCTCCACTTT.

This chain's CDR3 is CASSGGRYEQYF. The DNA for the CDR3 is TGTGCCAGCAGTGGGGGCCGATACGAGCAGTACTTC. This sequence joins TRBV2 and TRBJ2-7; the D gene is possibly TRBD1 (5 bases). CDR3 length equals 12 residues. Germline CDR1 reads SNHLY; CDR2 reads FYNNEI. V gave up 4 bases and J gave up 4 bases, with 8 bases separating them. The entire variable domain, with the rest obtained from reference TRBV2 and TRBJ2-7, is as follows: EPEVTQTPSHQVTQMGQEVILRCVPISNHLYFYWYRQILGQKVEFLVSFYNNEISEKSEIFDDQFSVERPDGSNFTLKIRSTKLEDSAMYFCASSGGRYEQYFGPGTRLTVT.

V is TRBV6-1 and J is TRBJ2-1; 7 bases align to TRBD1. CDR1 and CDR2 (germline): MNHNS, SASEGT. There are 15 residues in the CDR3. V lost 5 bases and J lost 4; bases outside the gene matches: 8. The CDR3 loop reads CASSHPSGQYNEQFF. The CDR3 nucleotides are TGTGCCAGCAGTCACCCTTCGGGACAGTACAATGAGCAGTTCTTC.